A single T cell receptor (beta chain) is shown here with its context. CDR1 is MGHDK, CDR2 SYGVNS, per germline. V trimming: 3 bases; J trimming: 7 bases; junction bases outside the gene matches: 9. This CDR3 has 17 amino acids. Per the authors' pipeline: From reference gene primer amplification, estimates of nucleated cell counts were derived. Method: immunoSEQ multiplex PCR; TCRdb's copy keeps in-frame clones and lacks some. From that table come the V and J calls and clone size; the DNA was used to work out D and trimming. The sample lists 45,000 to 55,000 clones, over 70% occurring once. This sample was taken from a study of blood T cell repertoires in COVID-19. Overall study: Nucleic acid was either cDNA or gDNA, and it came from T cells, B-cell-depleted T cells, or PBMCs.

The origin of this receptor is a human donor with active or convalescent COVID-19. The donor label of this sample is uncertain. The gene calls are TRBV25-1 and TRBJ2-1; 13 nucleotides line up with TRBD2. Sequencing was performed on peripheral blood. This chain's CDR3 is CASSDRLAGGLRNEQFF. Written as DNA, the CDR3 is TGTGCCAGCAGTGATAGACTAGCGGGAGGCCTTAGGAATGAGCAGTTCTTC. The full variable domain, its missing parts supplied by reference TRBV25-1 and TRBJ2-1, is EADIYQTPRYLVIGTGKKITLECSQTMGHDKMYWYQQDPGMELHLIHYSYGVNSTEKGDLSSESTVSRIRTEHFPLTLESARPSHTSQYLCASSDRLAGGLRNEQFFGPGTRLTVL.